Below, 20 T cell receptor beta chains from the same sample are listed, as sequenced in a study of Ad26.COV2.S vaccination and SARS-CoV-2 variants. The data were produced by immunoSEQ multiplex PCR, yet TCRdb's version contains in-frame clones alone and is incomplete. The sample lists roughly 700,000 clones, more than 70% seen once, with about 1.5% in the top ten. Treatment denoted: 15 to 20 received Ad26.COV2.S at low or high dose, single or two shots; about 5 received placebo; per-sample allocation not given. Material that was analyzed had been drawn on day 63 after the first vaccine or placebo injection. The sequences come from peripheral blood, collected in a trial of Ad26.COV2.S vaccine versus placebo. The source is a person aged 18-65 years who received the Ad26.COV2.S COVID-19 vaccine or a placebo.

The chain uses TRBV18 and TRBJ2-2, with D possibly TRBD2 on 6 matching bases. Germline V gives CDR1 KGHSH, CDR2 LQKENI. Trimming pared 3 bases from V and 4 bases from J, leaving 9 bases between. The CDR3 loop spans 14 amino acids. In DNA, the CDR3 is TGTGCCAGCTCACCCATTAGCGGCACCGGGGAGCTGTTTTTT. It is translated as CASSPISGTGELFF.

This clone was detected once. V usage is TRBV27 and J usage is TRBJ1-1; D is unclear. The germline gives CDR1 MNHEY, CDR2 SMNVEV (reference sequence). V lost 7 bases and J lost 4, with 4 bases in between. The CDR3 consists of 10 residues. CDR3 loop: CASKVTEAFF. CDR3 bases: TGTGCCAGCAAGGTCACTGAAGCTTTCTTT.

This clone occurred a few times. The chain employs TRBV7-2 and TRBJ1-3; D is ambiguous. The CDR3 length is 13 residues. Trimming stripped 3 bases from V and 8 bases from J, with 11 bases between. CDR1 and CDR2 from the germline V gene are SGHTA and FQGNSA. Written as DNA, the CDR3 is TGTGCCAGCAGCTTTGGTGGTGGTGACACCATATATTTT. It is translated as CASSFGGGDTIYF.

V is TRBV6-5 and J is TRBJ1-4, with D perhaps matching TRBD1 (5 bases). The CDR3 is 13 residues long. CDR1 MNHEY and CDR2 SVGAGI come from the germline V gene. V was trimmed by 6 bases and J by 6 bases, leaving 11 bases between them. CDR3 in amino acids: CASSSGTDEKLFF. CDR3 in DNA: TGTGCCAGCAGCTCAGGGACGGATGAAAAACTGTTTTTT.

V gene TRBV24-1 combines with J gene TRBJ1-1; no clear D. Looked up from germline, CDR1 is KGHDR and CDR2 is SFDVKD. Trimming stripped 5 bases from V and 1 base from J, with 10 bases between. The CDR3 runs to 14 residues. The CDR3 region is CATSGGGKNTEAFF. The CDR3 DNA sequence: TGTGCCACCAGTGGAGGAGGGAAGAACACTGAAGCTTTCTTT.

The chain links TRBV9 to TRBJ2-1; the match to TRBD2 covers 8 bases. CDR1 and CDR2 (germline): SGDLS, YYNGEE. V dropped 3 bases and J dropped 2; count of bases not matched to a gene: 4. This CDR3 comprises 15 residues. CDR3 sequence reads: CASSERGLAYNEQFF. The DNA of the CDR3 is TGTGCCAGCAGCGAGAGGGGACTAGCCTACAATGAGCAGTTCTTC.

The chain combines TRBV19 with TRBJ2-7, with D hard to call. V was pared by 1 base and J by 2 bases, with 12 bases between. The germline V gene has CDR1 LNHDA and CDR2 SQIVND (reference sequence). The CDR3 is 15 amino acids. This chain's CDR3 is CASSIVGRTTYEQYF. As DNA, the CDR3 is TGTGCCAGTAGTATAGTCGGCAGAACCACCTACGAGCAGTACTTC.

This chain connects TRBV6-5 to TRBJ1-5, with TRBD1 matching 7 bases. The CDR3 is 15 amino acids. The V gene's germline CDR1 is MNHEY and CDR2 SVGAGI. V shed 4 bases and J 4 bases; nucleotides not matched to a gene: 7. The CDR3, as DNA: TGTGCCAGCAGTTCGACAGGGTCACTTAATCAGCCCCAGCATTTT. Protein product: CASSSTGSLNQPQHF.

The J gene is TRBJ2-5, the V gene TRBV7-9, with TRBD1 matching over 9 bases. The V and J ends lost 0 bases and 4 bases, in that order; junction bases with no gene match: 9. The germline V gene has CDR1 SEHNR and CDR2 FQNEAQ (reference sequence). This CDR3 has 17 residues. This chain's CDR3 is CASSLALGQGRLETQYF. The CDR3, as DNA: TGTGCCAGCAGCTTAGCGTTGGGACAGGGAAGGTTAGAGACCCAGTACTTC. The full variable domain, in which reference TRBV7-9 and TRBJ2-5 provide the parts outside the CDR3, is DTGVSQNPRHKITKRGQNVTFRCDPISEHNRLYWYRQTLGQGPEFLTYFQNEAQLEKSRLLSDRFSAERPKGSFSTLEIQRTEQGDSAMYLCASSLALGQGRLETQYFGPGTRLLVL.

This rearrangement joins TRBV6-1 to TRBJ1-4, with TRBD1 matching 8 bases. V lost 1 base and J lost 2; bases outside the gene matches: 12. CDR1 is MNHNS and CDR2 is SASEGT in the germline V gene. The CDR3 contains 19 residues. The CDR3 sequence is CASSEDRTGTSRTNEKLFF. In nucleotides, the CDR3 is TGTGCCAGCAGTGAAGATAGGACAGGGACGAGTCGGACTAATGAAAAACTGTTTTTT.

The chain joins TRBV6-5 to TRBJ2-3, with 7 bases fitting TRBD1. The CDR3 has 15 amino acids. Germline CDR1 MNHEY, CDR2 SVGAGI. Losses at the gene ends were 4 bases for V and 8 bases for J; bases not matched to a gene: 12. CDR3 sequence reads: CASSFLRQGTGTQYF. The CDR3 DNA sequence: TGTGCCAGCAGTTTCCTTCGACAGGGCACGGGTACGCAGTATTTT.

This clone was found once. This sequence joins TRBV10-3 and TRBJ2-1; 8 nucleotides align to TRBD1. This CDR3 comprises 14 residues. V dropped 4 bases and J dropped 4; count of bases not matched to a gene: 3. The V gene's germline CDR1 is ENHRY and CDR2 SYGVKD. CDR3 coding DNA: TGTGCCATCAGTGCGGGACAGGTGTACAATGAGCAGTTCTTC. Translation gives CAISAGQVYNEQFF.

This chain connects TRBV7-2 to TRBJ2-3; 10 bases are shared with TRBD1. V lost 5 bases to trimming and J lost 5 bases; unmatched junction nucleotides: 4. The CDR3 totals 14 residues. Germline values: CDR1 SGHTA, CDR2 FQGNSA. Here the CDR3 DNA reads TGTGCCAGCAGCCCCCGGACAGGGGGAGATACGCAGTATTTT. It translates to CASSPRTGGDTQYF.

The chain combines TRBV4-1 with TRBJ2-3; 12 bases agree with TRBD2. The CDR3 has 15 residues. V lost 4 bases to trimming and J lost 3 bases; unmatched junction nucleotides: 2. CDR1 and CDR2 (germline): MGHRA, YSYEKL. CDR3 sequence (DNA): TGCGCCAGCAGCCGGACTAGCGGGGAAACAGATACGCAGTATTTT. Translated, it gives CASSRTSGETDTQYF.

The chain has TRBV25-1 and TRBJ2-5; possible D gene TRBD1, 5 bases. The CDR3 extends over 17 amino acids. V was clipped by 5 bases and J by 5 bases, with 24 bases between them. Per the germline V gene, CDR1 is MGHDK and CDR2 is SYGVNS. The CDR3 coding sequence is TGTGCCAGCAGTCCCCTCGCACCGGTGGCAGGGCGTGAGACCCAGTACTTC. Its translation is CASSPLAPVAGRETQYF.

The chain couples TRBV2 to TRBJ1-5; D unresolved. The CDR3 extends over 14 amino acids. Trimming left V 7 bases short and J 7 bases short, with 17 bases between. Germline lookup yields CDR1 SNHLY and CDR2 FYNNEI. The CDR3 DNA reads TGTGCCAGCAAAACTTCCACTACCGCGCAGCCCCAGCATTTT. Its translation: CASKTSTTAQPQHF.

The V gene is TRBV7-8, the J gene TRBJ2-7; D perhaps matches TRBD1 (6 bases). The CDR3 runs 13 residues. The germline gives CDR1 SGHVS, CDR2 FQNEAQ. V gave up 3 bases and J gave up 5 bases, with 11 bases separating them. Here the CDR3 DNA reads TGTGCCAGCAGCTTGGCTAGGGGGAACGAGCAGTACTTC. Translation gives CASSLARGNEQYF.

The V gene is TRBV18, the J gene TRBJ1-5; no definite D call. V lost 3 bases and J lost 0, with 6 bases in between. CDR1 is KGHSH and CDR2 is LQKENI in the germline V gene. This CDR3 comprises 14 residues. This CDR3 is CASSPETSNQPQHF. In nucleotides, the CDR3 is TGTGCCAGCTCACCTGAGACTAGCAATCAGCCCCAGCATTTT.

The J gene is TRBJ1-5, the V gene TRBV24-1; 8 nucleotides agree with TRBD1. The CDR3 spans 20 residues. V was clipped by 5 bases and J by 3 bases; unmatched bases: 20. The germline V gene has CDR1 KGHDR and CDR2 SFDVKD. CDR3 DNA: TGTGCCACCAGTGGGTCGCGGACAGGGTCTAATTCGTCATACAATCAGCCCCAGCATTTT. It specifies CATSGSRTGSNSSYNQPQHF.

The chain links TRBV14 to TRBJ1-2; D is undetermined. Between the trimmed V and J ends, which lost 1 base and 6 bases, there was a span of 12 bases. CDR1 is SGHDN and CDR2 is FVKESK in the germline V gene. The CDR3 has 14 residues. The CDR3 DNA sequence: TGTGCCAGCAGCCAAGGTCGGAGGCTTAATGGCTACACCTTC. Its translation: CASSQGRRLNGYTF.